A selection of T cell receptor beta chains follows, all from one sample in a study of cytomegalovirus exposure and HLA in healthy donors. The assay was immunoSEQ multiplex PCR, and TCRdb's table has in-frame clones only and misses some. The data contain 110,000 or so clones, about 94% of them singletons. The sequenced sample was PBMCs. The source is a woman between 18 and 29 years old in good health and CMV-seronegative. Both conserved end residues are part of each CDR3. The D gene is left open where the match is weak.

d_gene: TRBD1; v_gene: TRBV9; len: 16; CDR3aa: CASRDHLTGELVEQYF
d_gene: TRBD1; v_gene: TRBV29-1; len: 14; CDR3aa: CSATGGNSNQPQHF
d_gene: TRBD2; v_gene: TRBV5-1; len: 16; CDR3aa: CASSRTSGGAYNEQFF
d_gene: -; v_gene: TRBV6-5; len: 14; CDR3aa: CASSNGEEVEKLFF
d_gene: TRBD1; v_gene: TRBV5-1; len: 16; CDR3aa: CASSPRQGADTGELFF
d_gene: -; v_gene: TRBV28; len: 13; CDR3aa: CASSPTNTGELFF
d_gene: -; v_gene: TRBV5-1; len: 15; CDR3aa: CASSFWDNPTDTQYF
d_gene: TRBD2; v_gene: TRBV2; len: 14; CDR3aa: CASVAGGNQETQYF
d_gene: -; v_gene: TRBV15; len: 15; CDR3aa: CATSRDSSGSRGYTF
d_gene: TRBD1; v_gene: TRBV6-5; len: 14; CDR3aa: CASSRQGLAYGYTF
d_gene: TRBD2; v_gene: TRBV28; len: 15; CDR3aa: CASSLPGGGTDTQYF
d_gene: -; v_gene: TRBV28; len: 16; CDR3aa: CASRISAILYTDTQYF
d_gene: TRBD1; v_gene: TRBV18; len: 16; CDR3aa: CASSPLDRGSEGEQYF
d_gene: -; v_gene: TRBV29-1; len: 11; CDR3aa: CSVLRGETQYF
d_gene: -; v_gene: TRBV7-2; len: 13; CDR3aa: CASSFGQGETQYF
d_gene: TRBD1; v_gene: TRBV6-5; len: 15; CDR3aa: CASSRQGEEWYGYTF
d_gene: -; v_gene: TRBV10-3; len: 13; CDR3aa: CAIGGGLNTEAFF
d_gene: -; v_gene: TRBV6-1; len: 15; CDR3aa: CASSPLGGGGDTQYF
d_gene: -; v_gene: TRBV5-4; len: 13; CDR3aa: CASSLMGADEQFF
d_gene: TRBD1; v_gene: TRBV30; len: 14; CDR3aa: CAWSGQGRYTEAFF
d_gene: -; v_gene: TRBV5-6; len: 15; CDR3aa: CASSLFATAGETQYF
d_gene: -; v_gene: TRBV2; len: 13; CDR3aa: CASSEQDTGELFF
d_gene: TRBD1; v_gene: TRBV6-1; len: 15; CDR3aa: CASSIDRGNSYEQYF
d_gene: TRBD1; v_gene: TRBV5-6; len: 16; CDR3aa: CASSSEGTGYNSPLHF
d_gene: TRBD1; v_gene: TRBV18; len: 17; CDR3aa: CASSPGQGVPRNQPQHF
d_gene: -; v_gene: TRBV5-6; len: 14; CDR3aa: CASSLGESNQPQHF
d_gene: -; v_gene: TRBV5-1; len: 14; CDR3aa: CASSLGGWTYGYTF
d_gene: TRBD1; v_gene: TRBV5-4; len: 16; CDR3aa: CASSFGDRGPNEKLFF
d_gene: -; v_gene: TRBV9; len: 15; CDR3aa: CASSPRVSGANVLTF
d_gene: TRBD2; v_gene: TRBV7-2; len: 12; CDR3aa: CASSLAVGSGVF
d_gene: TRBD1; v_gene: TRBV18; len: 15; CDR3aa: CASSPWTGGQNTIYF
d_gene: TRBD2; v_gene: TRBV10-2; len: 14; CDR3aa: CASRRDYGTDTQYF
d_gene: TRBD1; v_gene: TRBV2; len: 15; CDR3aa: CASSGQGMNTGELFF
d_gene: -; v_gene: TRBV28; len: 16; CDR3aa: CASSLLDRGGNEKLFF
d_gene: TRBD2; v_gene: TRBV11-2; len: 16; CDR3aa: CASSLLYGGAHNEQFF
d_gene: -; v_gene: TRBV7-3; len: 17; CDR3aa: CASSFMGGGRSTGELFF
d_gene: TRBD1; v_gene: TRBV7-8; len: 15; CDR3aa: CASSLGRDRVPPQHF
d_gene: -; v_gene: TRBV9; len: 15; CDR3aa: CASSPRQIPNTEAFF
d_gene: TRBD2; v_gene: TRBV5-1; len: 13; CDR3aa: CASSPPVAGWEFF
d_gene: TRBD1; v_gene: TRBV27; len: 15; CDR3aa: CASRTGGAGNSPLHF
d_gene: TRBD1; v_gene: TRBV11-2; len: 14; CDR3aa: CASSSMTGGYEQYF
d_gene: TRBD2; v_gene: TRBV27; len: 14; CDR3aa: CASNLLAEEETQYF
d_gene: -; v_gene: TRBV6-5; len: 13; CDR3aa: CASSYSFAGEQFF
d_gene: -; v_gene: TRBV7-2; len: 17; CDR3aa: CASSLRGNTYSNQPQHF
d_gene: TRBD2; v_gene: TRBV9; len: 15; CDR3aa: CASSLAGGLRETQYF
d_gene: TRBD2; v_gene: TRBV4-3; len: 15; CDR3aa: CASSQLLGGVYEQYF